Listed here are 25 T cell receptor beta chains from one sample, sequenced in a study of T cell responses to AZD1222 COVID-19 vaccine. The repertoire was sequenced with immunoSEQ multiplex PCR; TCRdb's copy has only in-frame clones and lacks some. The sample shows about 180,000 clones, 80% to 95% of them seen only once. Here the sequenced sample was peripheral blood, taken 28 days after the second dose of the MenACWY control vaccine. The receptors shown here come from an adult who received the MenACWY meningococcal vaccine as a control.

V usage is TRBV5-1 and J usage is TRBJ1-2; TRBD1 is a possible D gene (5 bases). Germline V gene data show CDR1 as SGHRS and CDR2 as YFSETQ. The germline V and J ends were trimmed by 6 bases and 4 bases, with 16 bases remaining between them. CDR3 size: 14 residues. This CDR3 reads CASTTSQGAYGYTF. In DNA, the CDR3 is TGCGCCAGCACTACAAGTCAGGGCGCCTATGGCTACACCTTC.

This chain uses TRBV5-6 with TRBJ1-4, with TRBD1 as a possible D gene (5 bases). The V end lost 1 base, the J end lost 8 bases, and 15 bases lay between the germline ends. The CDR3 is made up of 15 amino acids. Germline CDR1 is SGHDT and CDR2 is YYEEEE. The CDR3 DNA reads TGTGCCAGCAGCTTGACGGGGCAGGGAGGGGAAAAACTGTTTTTT. As protein: CASSLTGQGGEKLFF.

The gene calls are TRBV7-9 and TRBJ1-2, with D unresolved. Germline CDR1 reads SEHNR; CDR2 reads FQNEAQ (reference sequence). Between the trimmed V and J ends, which lost 1 base and 9 bases, there was a span of 15 bases. The CDR3 covers 14 residues. The chain's CDR3 is CASSLGGEVVRYTF. In nucleotides, the CDR3 is TGTGCCAGCAGCTTAGGGGGTGAGGTGGTTCGCTACACCTTC.

This clone was recorded only once. The V and J genes are TRBV5-1 and TRBJ1-1; D is unresolved. Germline CDR1 reads SGHRS; CDR2 reads YFSETQ. V lost 0 bases and J lost 1, with 7 bases in between. The CDR3 consists of 14 residues. The CDR3 loop is CASSLGEKNTEAFF. For the CDR3, the DNA is TGCGCCAGCAGCTTGGGAGAAAAGAACACTGAAGCTTTCTTT.

This clone occurred once. The V and J genes are TRBV5-8 and TRBJ1-4; 10 positions match TRBD1. V dropped 4 bases and J dropped 8; count of bases not matched to a gene: 8. The CDR3 has 15 amino acids. CDR1 is SGHTS, CDR2 YDEGEE, per germline. CDR3 sequence reads: CASSLGQGVSEKLFF. DNA for the CDR3: TGTGCCAGCAGCCTAGGACAGGGGGTTTCGGAAAAACTGTTTTTT.

The chain is built from TRBV6-6 and TRBJ1-5; 7 bases line up with TRBD1. The germline V gene has CDR1 MNHNY and CDR2 SVGAGI (reference sequence). The CDR3 runs to 14 residues. Germline trimming cut 2 bases from V and 8 bases from J; bases unmatched to any gene: 6. CDR3 sequence: CASSYTGVREPQHF. The CDR3 coding sequence is TGTGCCAGCAGTTACACAGGGGTTAGGGAGCCCCAGCATTTT.

V is TRBV2 and J is TRBJ1-5; 8 positions agree with TRBD1. This CDR3 region has 15 residues. The germline V gene encodes CDR1 SNHLY and CDR2 FYNNEI. The V segment lost 6 bases and the J segment 4 bases; nucleotides outside the gene matches: 8. The CDR3: CASSSTGAKNQPQHF. The DNA of the CDR3 is TGTGCCAGCAGCTCGACAGGGGCCAAAAATCAGCCCCAGCATTTT.

The chain joins TRBV30 to TRBJ1-1; no firm D call. Between the trimmed V and J ends, which lost 7 bases and 6 bases, there was a span of 12 bases. The germline V gene encodes CDR1 GTSNPN and CDR2 SVGIG (reference sequence). The CDR3 totals 11 residues. CDR3 bases: TGTGCCTCCGCGCGGCGATCTGAAGCTTTCTTT. Its translation: CASARRSEAFF.

This chain connects TRBV29-1 to TRBJ2-1; D ambiguous. Trimming took 4 bases from V and 0 from J, leaving 7 bases between them. Germline CDR1 is SQVTM and CDR2 is ANQGSEA. The CDR3 spans 13 residues. The CDR3 loop reads CSVVLFSYNEQFF. In nucleotides, the CDR3 is TGCAGCGTTGTTCTCTTCTCCTACAATGAGCAGTTCTTC.

The chain uses TRBV4-1 and TRBJ2-5, with a tentative D call TRBD1 (5 bases). V was shortened by 1 base and J by 5 bases, with 8 bases between the two germline ends. Germline V CDR1 and CDR2: MGHRA, YSYEKL. The CDR3 runs to 13 residues. CDR3: CASSQAGAETQYF. CDR3 DNA sequence: TGCGCCAGCAGCCAAGCTGGGGCCGAGACCCAGTACTTC.

V and J are TRBV11-2 and TRBJ2-7, with D tentatively TRBD1 (5 bases). V lost 4 bases to trimming and J lost 6 bases, with 19 bases between them. The germline V gene has CDR1 SGHAT and CDR2 FQNNGV. The CDR3 has 15 residues. CDR3 DNA: TGTGCCAGCAGCTCCCAACGACAGCAAGGGTCCGAGCAGTACTTC. Translating gives CASSSQRQQGSEQYF.

The chain joins TRBV19 to TRBJ2-3; no reliable D call. The CDR3 covers 16 residues. Germline CDR1 reads LNHDA; CDR2 reads SQIVND (reference sequence). V was cut by 6 bases and J by 0 bases, with 16 bases left in between. The CDR3 coding sequence is TGTGCCAGTAGACCCCCGAGGTTCTCTAGCACAGATACGCAGTATTTT. Translating it yields CASRPPRFSSTDTQYF. Full variable domain (missing parts from reference TRBV19 and TRBJ2-3): DGGITQSPKYLFRKEGQNVTLSCEQNLNHDAMYWYRQDPGQGLRLIYYSQIVNDFQKGDIAEGYSVSREKKESFPLTVTSAQKNPTAFYLCASRPPRFSSTDTQYFGPGTRLTVL.

The CDR3 sequence: CASRAPGTGTYEQYF. The DNA for the CDR3 is TGTGCCAGCAGAGCCCCCGGGACAGGAACCTACGAGCAGTACTTC. The chain couples TRBV27 to TRBJ2-7; 8 bases match TRBD1. CDR1 is MNHEY, CDR2 SMNVEV, per germline (reference sequence). V gave up 6 bases and J gave up 2 bases; unmatched junction bases: 9. The length of the CDR3 is 15 residues.

V and J are TRBV5-1 and TRBJ1-2; D is ambiguous. Trimming took off 0 bases at V and 3 bases at J, with 12 bases between the two ends. The CDR3 length is 15 residues. Germline V CDR1 and CDR2: SGHRS, YFSETQ. CDR3 sequence (DNA): TGCGCCAGCAGCTTGGAGGGCCACGGGGACTATGGCTACACCTTC. Translation: CASSLEGHGDYGYTF.

In its sample, this clone was seen once. The chain carries TRBV18 and TRBJ2-7, with 10 bases lining up with TRBD2. J was trimmed by 2 bases and V by 2 bases; bases with no gene match: 6. The germline V gene has CDR1 KGHSH and CDR2 LQKENI. This CDR3 spans 16 amino acids. CDR3 in amino acids: CASSPKGSGGAYEQYF. In DNA, the CDR3 is TGTGCCAGCTCACCAAAAGGGAGCGGGGGGGCCTACGAGCAGTACTTC.

This chain joins TRBV6-4 and TRBJ1-5; D perhaps matches TRBD1 (5 bases). This CDR3 comprises 15 residues. V was cut by 4 bases and J by 3 bases, with 13 bases left in between. Per germline, CDR1 MRHNA and CDR2 SNTAGT. CDR3 in DNA: TGTGCCAGCAGTGCCACGGGGGGACTCAATCAGCCCCAGCATTTT. Translated: CASSATGGLNQPQHF.

The V call is TRBV19, the J call TRBJ1-4, with a tentative D call TRBD1 (5 bases). Germline CDR1 LNHDA, CDR2 SQIVND (reference sequence). The CDR3 consists of 14 residues. V was clipped by 2 bases and J by 8 bases, with 12 bases between them. DNA for the CDR3: TGTGCCAGTAGTATAACGGGGGGAGAGGAAAAACTGTTTTTT. The encoded protein is CASSITGGEEKLFF.

The chain has TRBV7-2 and TRBJ2-2; no clear D. Per germline, CDR1 SGHTA and CDR2 FQGNSA. The CDR3 covers 12 residues. Trimming took off 2 bases at V and 7 bases at J, with 5 bases between the two ends. The DNA for the CDR3 is TGTGCCAGCAGCTTACCCTACGGGGAGCTGTTTTTT. Translated: CASSLPYGELFF.

The table lists this clone with a few counts. The chain combines TRBV5-6 with TRBJ1-2; 9 bases map to TRBD1. The CDR3 is made up of 13 amino acids. Germline lookup yields CDR1 SGHDT and CDR2 YYEEEE. V gave up 0 bases and J gave up 8 bases; unmatched junction bases: 2. The CDR3 protein is CASSLGTGVGYTF. DNA for the CDR3: TGTGCCAGCAGCTTGGGGACAGGGGTCGGCTACACCTTC.

This rearrangement joins TRBV5-1 to TRBJ2-1; 13 bases map to TRBD2. The germline CDR1 and CDR2 sequences are SGHRS and YFSETQ. V gave up 3 bases and J gave up 4 bases; unmatched junction bases: 4. The length of the CDR3 is 16 residues. The CDR3 sequence is CASSSGLAGVYNEQFF. DNA of the CDR3: TGCGCCAGCAGCTCCGGACTAGCGGGGGTATACAATGAGCAGTTCTTC.

A few counts support this clone. The genes are TRBV18 and TRBJ1-1; no firm D call. Trimming took 5 bases from V and 1 from J, leaving 11 bases between them. The CDR3 sequence is 14 residues long. Germline assignment: CDR1 KGHSH and CDR2 LQKENI. This chain's CDR3 is CASSSPPENTEAFF. CDR3 nucleotides: TGTGCCAGCTCAAGCCCACCAGAGAACACTGAAGCTTTCTTT.

V gene TRBV7-6 combines with J gene TRBJ1-2; no reliable D call. Trimming cost V 5 bases and J 4 bases, with 11 bases left between them. The CDR3 loop spans 13 amino acids. Germline lookup yields CDR1 SGHVS and CDR2 FNYEAQ. The CDR3 protein is CASSHYSSYGYTF. As DNA, the CDR3 is TGTGCCAGCAGCCACTACAGTAGCTATGGCTACACCTTC.

The chain links TRBV11-2 to TRBJ1-2; 8 nucleotides match TRBD1. This CDR3 is built from 15 residues. After removal of 0 bases from V and 4 bases from J, the junction contained 4 bases not matched to a gene. Germline V CDR1 and CDR2: SGHAT, FQNNGV. CDR3 protein: CASSLDTGQGYGYTF. The CDR3 nucleotides are TGTGCCAGCAGCTTAGATACAGGACAGGGCTATGGCTACACCTTC.

The chain combines TRBV27 with TRBJ2-3, with D possibly being TRBD1 (6 bases). The CDR3 is made up of 14 amino acids. Trimming removed 5 bases at V and 0 bases at J, with 9 bases between. Germline values: CDR1 MNHEY, CDR2 SMNVEV (reference sequence). For the CDR3, the DNA is TGTGCCAGCAGTAGACAGGTCAGCACAGATACGCAGTATTTT. Amino acids: CASSRQVSTDTQYF.

The rearrangement links TRBV28 to TRBJ2-3; 8 bases fit TRBD2. In germline, CDR1 is MDHEN, CDR2 SYDVKM. J gave up 4 bases and V 6 bases, and 6 bases lay outside the gene matches. The length of the CDR3 is 14 residues. The CDR3 spells CASSGGGYADTQYF. DNA for the CDR3: TGTGCCAGCAGCGGCGGGGGGTACGCAGATACGCAGTATTTT.